The entry that follows covers one T cell receptor (beta chain) sequence. The target antigen is unknown. For TCRbeta, the library was prepared with unique molecular identifiers. TCRdb reanalysed the PCR reads using MiXCR and keeps one entry per CDR3 protein. Here the sample spans around 800,000 distinct CDR3 sequences, 15% to 20% being singletons. Deletions cut 1 base from V and 0 bases from J, with 10 bases between. CDR1 and CDR2 from the germline V gene are SEHNR and FQNEAQ (reference sequence). The CDR3 has 16 residues. This entry is derived from a study of T-cell reconstitution after alpha-beta-depleted transplantation in children. General observations from the study: T-cell counts and diversity were attributed mostly to newly produced T cells one year after transplant.

Sequencing used PBMCs, mostly from graft donor cells, obtained 360 days after TCRalphabeta/CD19-depleted stem cell transplant. The receptor's source is a male patient younger than 18 who had a stem cell transplant for acute lymphoblastic leukemia, so the T cells may come from the graft donor. This chain links TRBV7-9 with TRBJ2-1; tentative D call: TRBD1 (6 bases). The CDR3: CASSLGGRGSYNEQFF. In DNA form, the CDR3 reads TGTGCCAGCAGCTTAGGAGGCAGGGGCTCCTACAATGAGCAGTTCTTC. The full variable domain, with the rest looked up from reference TRBV7-9 and TRBJ2-1, is DTGVSQNPRHKITKRGQNVTFRCDPISEHNRLYWYRQTLGQGPEFLTYFQNEAQLEKSRLLSDRFSAERPKGSFSTLEIQRTEQGDSAMYLCASSLGGRGSYNEQFFGPGTRLTVL.